Given below is one T cell receptor beta chain in context. This sample is drawn from a study of blood T cell repertoires in COVID-19. About the research overall: Both acute and convalescent COVID-19 samples were obtained from the United States, Italy and Spain.

Germline V gene lookup returns CDR1 MNHEY and CDR2 SVGEGT. This CDR3 region has 15 residues. Trimming cost V 5 bases and J 0 bases, with 14 bases left between them. In the source study's methods: Cell counts per sample came from amplifying reference gene primers. Clones were sequenced by immunoSEQ multiplex PCR, and TCRdb holds only the in-frame ones, with some missing. That table furnishes V, J and clone size, whereas the DNA furnished D and trimming. Among just over 650,000 clones listed, approximately 90% were seen once. This chain uses TRBV6-2 or TRBV6-3 with TRBJ2-7, with D perhaps matching TRBD1 (5 bases). The TCR was taken from a woman in her late teens or twenties with acute or convalescent COVID-19. Sequences were obtained from peripheral blood. Here the CDR3 DNA reads TGTGCCAGCAGTCTGGGGCTCCTTCCCTCCTACGAGCAGTACTTC. Protein: CASSLGLLPSYEQYF.